This passage covers 2 T cell receptor beta chains from one sample sequenced in a study of ipilimumab plus nivolumab after autologous stem cell transplantation. Profiling relied on immunoSEQ multiplex PCR, and the TCRdb table lists in-frame clones only, not all of them. The sample holds roughly 43,000 clones, roughly 88% seen once. Sample: PBMCs, taken in a trial of ipilimumab plus nivolumab as post-transplant consolidation. Every receptor here comes from a male donor with multiple myeloma.

This clone occurred once. This rearrangement joins TRBV6-5 to TRBJ2-3; D is unclear. CDR3 length equals 14 residues. Germline V lookup: CDR1 MNHEY, CDR2 SVGAGI. With 0 bases removed from V and 4 bases from J, the gap between germline ends came to 8 bases. The CDR3 is CASSYSGDADTQYF. CDR3 bases: TGTGCCAGCAGTTACTCTGGAGACGCAGATACGCAGTATTTT.

CDR3 amino acids: CASSLERGTEAFF. CDR3 bases: TGTGCCAGTAGCCTGGAGCGGGGGACTGAAGCTTTCTTT. The chain couples TRBV19 to TRBJ1-1; D may be TRBD1 (5 bases). The CDR3 loop spans 13 amino acids. Germline V lookup: CDR1 LNHDA, CDR2 SQIVND (reference sequence). The V and J ends lost 6 bases and 5 bases respectively, with 13 bases between them.